The 16 T cell receptor beta chains below were found in one sample sequenced in a study of T cells after yellow fever vaccination. Via MiXCR, TCRdb re-called the 5' RACE reads, giving one row per CDR3 protein. The table has approximately 160,000 distinct CDR3 sequences, approximately 10% seen once; the top ten hold roughly 36%. The material sequenced was CD8+ T cells sorted from PBMCs, taken 45 days after the yellow fever booster vaccination. The receptor set was obtained from a man in his late teens or twenties who received the YFV17D yellow fever vaccine.

This clonotype was picked up a small number of times. The rearrangement uses TRBV6-6 and TRBJ1-1, with D unresolved. Trimming removed 7 bases at V and 0 bases at J, with 12 bases between. Germline V gene sequence: CDR1 MNHNY, CDR2 SVGAGI (reference sequence). This CDR3 contains 14 residues. The CDR3 bases are TGTGCCAGCAAGACGACAAACATGAACACTGAAGCTTTCTTT. As protein: CASKTTNMNTEAFF.

This clonotype was seen a few times. V is TRBV6-5 and J is TRBJ2-3; the D is unclear. Germline V lookup: CDR1 MNHEY, CDR2 SVGAGI. With 5 bases removed from V and 1 base from J, the gap between germline ends came to 16 bases. This CDR3 has 16 amino acids. Here the CDR3 reads CASSPSGASGTDTQYF. The CDR3 DNA reads TGTGCCAGCAGTCCCTCTGGTGCCAGTGGCACAGATACGCAGTATTTT.

This clonotype was seen repeatedly, ten times or more. Written as DNA, the CDR3 is TGCGCCAGCAGCTTGGGCAGTCCCTACGAGCAGTACTTC. Encoded protein: CASSLGSPYEQYF. The chain joins TRBV5-1 to TRBJ2-7, with D uncertain. The CDR3 has 13 residues. Trimming shortened V by 0 bases and J by 2 bases, and 6 bases separated the two germline ends. Per germline, CDR1 SGHRS and CDR2 YFSETQ.

The chain combines TRBV9 with TRBJ2-3; D may be TRBD1 or TRBD2 (5 bases each). The V gene's germline CDR1 is SGDLS and CDR2 YYNGEE. The CDR3 is 15 residues long. Trimming removed 6 bases at V and 4 bases at J, with 18 bases between. The CDR3 DNA follows: TGTGCCAGCACCGATTTCGGGGCCGAGGCAGATACGCAGTATTTT. Translated: CASTDFGAEADTQYF.

This clonotype was detected only a few times. The V gene is TRBV19, the J gene TRBJ2-7, with D possibly TRBD2 on 7 matching bases. The CDR3 runs 13 residues. Germline CDR1 is LNHDA and CDR2 is SQIVND (reference sequence). The V end was cut by 3 bases, the J end by 5 bases, with 11 bases between. CDR3 sequence reads: CASSMGGGDEQYF. CDR3 DNA sequence: TGTGCCAGTAGTATGGGGGGGGGCGACGAGCAGTACTTC.

Notes on this clonotype: A read error may account for a junction end that differs from germline. The chain joins TRBV7-7 to TRBJ2-1; 13 bases match TRBD2. Germline CDR1 is SSHAT and CDR2 is FNYEAQ (reference sequence). The CDR3 is 19 residues long. CDR3 coding DNA: TGTGCTAGCAGCTCCGGACTAGCGGGGGCCCTTAGCTCCTACAATGAGCAGTTCTTC. Translation: CASSSGLAGALSSYNEQFF.

The sample holds a few counts of this clonotype. This chain links TRBV7-9 with TRBJ2-6; no reliable D call. The V gene lost 1 base and the J gene lost 0 bases, with 10 bases spanning the gap. CDR1 SEHNR and CDR2 FQNEAQ come from the germline V gene (reference sequence). This CDR3 is built from 17 residues. The CDR3 loop reads CASSLGFRTSGANVLTF. The CDR3 region has the DNA TGTGCCAGCAGCTTAGGATTCAGAACCTCTGGGGCCAACGTCCTGACTTTC. Supplemented by reference TRBV7-9 and TRBJ2-6, the full variable domain reads DTGVSQNPRHKITKRGQNVTFRCDPISEHNRLYWYRQTLGQGPEFLTYFQNEAQLEKSRLLSDRFSAERPKGSFSTLEIQRTEQGDSAMYLCASSLGFRTSGANVLTFGAGSRLTVL.

There are many counts of this clonotype. The chain recombines TRBV5-1 with TRBJ2-2; no definite D call. Germline lookup yields CDR1 SGHRS and CDR2 YFSETQ. The V and J ends lost 1 base and 1 base respectively, with 11 bases between them. The CDR3 length is 16 residues. The CDR3 loop is CASSLRATENTGELFF. CDR3 nucleotides: TGCGCCAGCAGCTTGAGGGCAACAGAGAACACCGGGGAGCTGTTTTTT.

This clonotype was found a few times. The rearrangement uses TRBV6-4 and TRBJ2-3; 9 bases agree with TRBD2. With 4 bases clipped from V and 2 bases from J, the junction kept 7 bases outside the gene matches. This CDR3 contains 16 residues. The germline V gene has CDR1 MRHNA and CDR2 SNTAGT. CDR3 in amino acids: CASSARIAGDTDTQYF. CDR3 sequence (DNA): TGTGCCAGCAGTGCTAGAATAGCGGGGGACACAGATACGCAGTATTTT.

The chain employs TRBV4-3 and TRBJ2-7, with no clear D. The CDR3 extends over 12 amino acids. Germline V lookup: CDR1 LGHNA, CDR2 YSLEER. The V gene lost 5 bases and the J gene lost 4 bases, with 9 bases spanning the gap. In DNA form, the CDR3 reads TGCGCCAGCAGCGAGGCCGTATACGAGCAGTACGTC. Its translation is CASSEAVYEQYV.

The V call is TRBV9, the J call TRBJ2-2, with 8 bases matching TRBD2. The CDR3 sequence is 18 residues long. J gave up 3 bases and V 4 bases, and 14 bases lay outside the gene matches. Germline lookup yields CDR1 SGDLS and CDR2 YYNGEE. The CDR3 DNA reads TGTGCCAGCAGCTTCCAAAGAGTAGCGGGGTACGACACCGGGGAGCTGTTTTTT. Its translation: CASSFQRVAGYDTGELFF. Drawing the rest from reference TRBV9 and TRBJ2-2, the complete variable domain is DSGVTQTPKHLITATGQRVTLRCSPRSGDLSVYWYQQSLDQGLQFLIQYYNGEERAKGNILERFSAQQFPDLHSELNLSSLELGDSALYFCASSFQRVAGYDTGELFFGEGSRLTVL.

This clonotype was counted only a few times. The chain combines TRBV4-1 with TRBJ2-5; D perhaps matches TRBD1 (6 bases). Germline CDR1 is MGHRA and CDR2 is YSYEKL. The ends were cut back, 1 base at V and 9 bases at J, with 30 bases in the middle. The CDR3 is made up of 19 amino acids. Here the CDR3 reads CASSQVGSQGHGLREAQYF. The CDR3 nucleotides are TGCGCCAGCAGCCAAGTTGGAAGTCAGGGACATGGGCTTCGGGAAGCCCAGTACTTC.

The genes are TRBV4-1 and TRBJ2-7; no definite D call. With 4 bases removed from V and 6 bases from J, the gap between germline ends came to 16 bases. CDR1 and CDR2 from the germline V gene are MGHRA and YSYEKL. The length of the CDR3 is 14 residues. In DNA form, the CDR3 reads TGCGCCAGCAGCCGCTACCGACATGGGTCCGAGCAGTACGTC. Translated: CASSRYRHGSEQYV.

This chain joins TRBV6-5 and TRBJ2-7; D gene unclear. The germline CDR1 and CDR2 sequences are MNHEY and SVGAGI. The CDR3 loop spans 12 amino acids. The V gene lost 6 bases and the J gene lost 4 bases, with 10 bases spanning the gap. The CDR3 loop reads CASRTNQYEQYV. The DNA of the CDR3 is TGTGCCAGCAGGACAAACCAGTACGAGCAGTACGTC.

The chain uses TRBV7-8 and TRBJ2-7; 8 bases align to TRBD2. This CDR3 region has 16 residues. The germline V gene has CDR1 SGHVS and CDR2 FQNEAQ. Unmatched junction bases numbered 11, after V lost 0 bases and J lost 7 bases. As DNA, the CDR3 is TGTGCCAGCAGCTTAGCGGCAGCGGGGGCCCCGCGGGAGCAGTACGTC. This encodes CASSLAAAGAPREQYV.

The DNA of the CDR3 is TGCGCCAGCAGCGGGGCGAGAGAAGAGACCCAGTACTTC. This codes for CASSGAREETQYF. The chain carries TRBV4-1 and TRBJ2-5; D is perhaps TRBD1 (5 bases). CDR3 length: 13 residues. Germline V gene data show CDR1 as MGHRA and CDR2 as YSYEKL. V was trimmed by 5 bases and J by 3 bases, leaving 10 bases between them.